The present entry profiles one T cell receptor beta chain with its context. Its antigen is unknown. Nothing much larger sits one base from this clone, and base qualities are not available. Libraries were constructed by the immunoSEQ multiplex PCR assay. For the multiplex PCR, a mixture combining 60 forward primers for TCR Vbeta segments and 13 reverse primers for TCR Jbeta segments was used. The CDR3 region of rearranged TCR beta genes was amplified from genomic DNA by a multiplex PCR assay. The Illumina HiSeq System was used to sequence the amplified TCR beta libraries as 87-base-pair reads. As for how the authors treated the data: A later analysis tallied around 80 million unique TCR beta chains across the 550 to 850 repertoires, and around 9.9 million of those chains were shared by two or more donors. To remove PCR and sequencing errors, raw reads were error-corrected and collapsed into unique sequences using a nearest-neighbor algorithm that merged closely related sequences. V, D and J gene segments were assigned by aligning CDR3 sequences to IMGT reference sequences. For a sequence to be retained, a match of at least six nucleotides to both a V gene segment and a J gene segment was required. Rearrangements were called productive when the CDR3 lacked stop codons and stayed in frame with V and J; all others were non-productive. CDR3 was defined according to IMGT convention as the region running from the second conserved V-encoded cysteine to the conserved J-encoded phenylalanine. The earlier analysis of about 590 of the donors excluded sequences that lacked an unambiguous match to a single V gene segment. In an earlier analysis of about 590 of the donors, a V segment was called functional when productive rearrangements were above 56.7%, and segregating when the standard deviation between donors exceeded 5%. A statistical classification framework was developed to diagnose cytomegalovirus status using the catalog of TCR beta chain sequences. In a later analysis, TCR nucleotide sequences were compared against IMGT/GENE-DB human TR gene sequences so that V and J genes could be assigned. The TCRdist pipeline was used in a later analysis to assign CDR3 sequences and most-parsimonious VDJ recombination scenarios. In a later analysis, every TCR beta chain was defined by the combination of its CDR3 amino acid sequence and its V-gene family, and reads without a unique V-gene family were dropped. To address suspected cross-contamination and a sequencing artifact, a later analysis removed over 500 highly shared, low-generation-probability nucleotide sequences. A later analysis calculated a clonal expansion index for each public chain from normalized within-repertoire ranks of inferred template counts. In a later analysis, generation probabilities were computed using a VDJ recombination model fitted to out-of-frame rearrangements, and the results were checked against IGoR. A later analysis scored TCR-TCR, TCR-HLA and TCR-CMV co-occurrence with hypergeometric tests, applying a repertoire-size bias correction to TCR pairs. To estimate false discovery rates, a later analysis permuted the HLA or CMV assignments 20 times. In a later analysis, co-occurring TCRs were grouped using DBSCAN, and TCRdist sequence similarity was added for clustering within HLA-allele-positive subsets. Repertoires with fewer than 30,000 or more than 120,000 public chains were left out of co-occurrence clustering, as were about five repertoires with anomalous nucleotide sharing. TCRdb holds this immuneACCESS table with in-frame rearrangements only. Some clones are missing; in checked studies, unresolved V genes explain under half, and the rest has no known cause. For V, J and clone size, that table is used; D and trimming come from the DNA. A total of over 95,000 clones appear in this sample, 77% of them only once. Approximately 10% of the sample comes from the top ten.

The data derive from a study of cytomegalovirus exposure and HLA in healthy donors (dated by TCRdb to 2017 to 2019). General notes on the study: According to an earlier analysis of several hundred of the donors, about 190 million T cells yielded over 90 million unique TCR beta sequences and approximately 300 Gb of sequence data. Among the roughly 390 genotyped donors, 81% belonged to the genetic ancestry cluster associated with self-reported Caucasian donors. A handful of DR-DQ haplotypes were handled as single units for association and clustering because linkage in the cohort was strong. A later genetic analysis took genome-wide SNP genotypes for about 55% of the roughly 670 donors and used that subset as a discovery cohort. Across some 400 genotyped donors of the cohort, an average of about 240,000 unique TCR beta nucleotide sequences per donor were sequenced, and around 20% of those sequences were non-productive. Donor age, sex, ethnicity and CMV serostatus were collected together with the repertoire data. Class I and class II HLA loci were covered by the typing at four-digit resolution. A later analysis re-analyzed previously published TCR beta repertoires from 660 or so donors and added high-resolution HLA genotyping to study TCR occurrence patterns. In the later analysis, no new phenotypic data were used to find candidate immune exposures; instead, reliance was placed on TCR beta sequences and their occurrence across donors. All discovery cohort repertoires had been generated using a single sequencing platform. A separate validation cohort of roughly 110 different subjects was used in addition to the roughly 670-subject first cohort. The study profiled the T cell repertoires of about 720 subjects by immunosequencing and related them to cytomegalovirus serostatus. An early release that covered fewer than 750 HLA-typed donors contained approximately 290 gigabases of sequencing data and around 80 million unique TCR sequences. The study was designed to test whether signatures of past pathogen exposure could be identified by cataloging public T cell receptors. An earlier analysis of approximately 580 of the donors used high-throughput TCR beta sequencing to judge whether each TCR beta V gene segment behaved as functional or pseudogenic. The number of donors typed differed by locus, with 629-630 for A, B, C, DRB1 and DQB1, roughly 520 for DQA1, 606 for DPA1, and some 470 for DPB1. To predict cytomegalovirus infection status, the study brought together high-throughput TCR immunosequencing, statistical association of individual TCRs with disease status, and machine learning.

The cohort consisted of hundreds of healthy bone marrow donors. At the time of sampling, every cohort member was nominally healthy, though immune exposures that went unrecorded were likely present. The donor was CMV seropositive and belonged to the group of 250 to 300 seropositive cohort members. A peripheral blood sample was collected from each donor, and TCR beta sequencing was performed on peripheral blood mononuclear cells. The Qiagen DNeasy Blood Extraction Kit was used to extract genomic DNA from the blood cell samples. V is trimmed back by 4 bases and J by 3 bases, and the junction contains 12 bases that no gene match accounts for. CDR1 is given as LNHDA and CDR2 as SQIVND, both from the germline V gene (reference sequence). The CDR3 runs 18 residues from the cysteine to the phenylalanine. Only CDR3 DNA is held: 54 bases, read in frame from base 1. General conclusions and limits of the study: The 87-base-pair reads could not distinguish some IMGT-functional V segments, including TRBV6-2 and TRBV6-3, so those segments were excluded. A group of highly shared sequence variants was considered likely to be a technical artifact of the sequencing pipeline. Compared with equally common non-associated chains, HLA-associated TCR beta chains in a later analysis were more clonally expanded and had lower generation probabilities. In a later analysis, the rate of TCR association differed among HLA loci, with DRB1 alleles having the most associated TCRs and HLA-C alleles having the fewest. In a later genetic analysis, fewer N-insertions in productive TCRs were reported among donors in an Asian-associated ancestry cluster than the approximately 710-donor mean. The authors suggested that the approach could potentially be generalized to other disease states and immunological phenotypes. In an earlier analysis of 587 of the donors, most TCR beta V segments appeared in productive rearrangements about 90% or about 30% of the time, broadly matching IMGT annotations. In vitro tests confirmed that a few of the cytomegalovirus-associated TCR beta chains recognize cytomegalovirus antigens. For the cohort, immune exposure information was limited to CMV serostatus. In this cohort, only TCR beta chains were sequenced, and detectable features were limited by the absence of alpha or paired-chain data. Most CMV-associated TCR beta chains appeared to be HLA-restricted in a later analysis, and the HLA associations seemed to be driven largely by CMV exposure. In the study, approximately 150 TCR beta chains were listed as associated with cytomegalovirus. Several of the top co-occurrence clusters appeared to be linked to parvovirus B19, influenza, CMV and Epstein-Barr virus, according to a later analysis. The classifier was reported to diagnose cytomegalovirus status with high specificity and sensitivity in both the original and validation cohorts. In a later genetic analysis, a missense DCLRE1C variant was associated with V-gene and J-gene trimming of TCR beta chains, and the association was replicated in an independent cohort. Because HLA typing was missing for some donors at each locus, association tests included only the typed subset. The earlier analysis of some 560 of the donors excluded about 16 rarely observed V segments, including chromosome 9 orphons, because counts were too low. A further reported finding was that TCR beta sequences accurately predicted the HLA-A and HLA-B alleles for most subjects in the first cohort. Specific HLA alleles were associated with over 15,000 TCR beta sequences at a false discovery rate of 0.05 in a later analysis. When HLA alleles, especially DR and DQ, strongly co-occurred, attributing TCR associations to individual alleles was difficult. Roughly uniform sequencing depth across donors was assumed in presence/absence analyses, although this assumption may not hold. Linkage disequilibrium might explain the correlated functional status among segregating V segments, but an unknown experimental factor could not be excluded. Most TCR sequences were observed very rarely across donors, whereas some public TCRs were present in many individuals.

Sequenced material: PBMCs. The rearrangement combines TRBV19 with TRBJ1-6; TRBD1 lines up with 7 middle nucleotides. The clonotype comes from a man in his forties or fifties in good health and CMV-seropositive. DNA sequence: TGTGCCAGTAGTACCTCCCACAGGGGTCGTCGCTATAATTCACCCCTCCACTTT. Translated, this gives CASSTSHRGRRYNSPLHF.